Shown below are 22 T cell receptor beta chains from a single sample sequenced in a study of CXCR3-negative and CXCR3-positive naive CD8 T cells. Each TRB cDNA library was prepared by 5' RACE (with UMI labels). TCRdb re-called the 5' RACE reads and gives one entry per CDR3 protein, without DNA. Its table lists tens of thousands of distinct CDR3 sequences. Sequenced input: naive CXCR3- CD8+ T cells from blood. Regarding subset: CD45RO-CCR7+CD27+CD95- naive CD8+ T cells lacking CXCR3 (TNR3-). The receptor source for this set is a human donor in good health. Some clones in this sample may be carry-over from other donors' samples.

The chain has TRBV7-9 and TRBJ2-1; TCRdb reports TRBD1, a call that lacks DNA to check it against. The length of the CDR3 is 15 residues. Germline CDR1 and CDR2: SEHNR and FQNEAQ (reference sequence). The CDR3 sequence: CASSSQERPNNEQFF.

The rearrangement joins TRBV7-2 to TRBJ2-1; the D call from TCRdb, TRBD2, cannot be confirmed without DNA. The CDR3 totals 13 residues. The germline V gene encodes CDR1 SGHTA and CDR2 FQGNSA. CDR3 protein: CASSSGGWDEQFF.

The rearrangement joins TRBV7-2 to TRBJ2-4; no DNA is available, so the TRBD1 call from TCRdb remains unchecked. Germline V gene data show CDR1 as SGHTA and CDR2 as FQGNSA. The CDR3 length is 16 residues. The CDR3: CASSLAGGVFQNIQYF.

CDR3 sequence reads: CASSLLIGTAYGYTF. The chain uses TRBV11-2 and TRBJ1-2; TCRdb returns TRBD1, unconfirmable since there is no DNA. Germline values: CDR1 SGHAT, CDR2 FQNNGV. The CDR3 is 15 residues long.

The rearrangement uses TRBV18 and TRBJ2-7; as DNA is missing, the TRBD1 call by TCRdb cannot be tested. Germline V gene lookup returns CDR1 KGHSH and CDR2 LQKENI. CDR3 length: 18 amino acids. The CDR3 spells CASSLPGQGPLPLDEQYF.

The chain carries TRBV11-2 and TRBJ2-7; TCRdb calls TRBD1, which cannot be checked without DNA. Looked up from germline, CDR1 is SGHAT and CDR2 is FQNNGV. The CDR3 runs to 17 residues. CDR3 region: CASSYKGTGIPSYEQYF. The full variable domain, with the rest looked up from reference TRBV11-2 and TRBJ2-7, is EAGVAQSPRYKIIEKRQSVAFWCNPISGHATLYWYQQILGQGPKLLIQFQNNGVVDDSQLPKDRFSAERLKGVDSTLKIQPAKLEDSAVYLCASSYKGTGIPSYEQYFGPGTRLTVT.

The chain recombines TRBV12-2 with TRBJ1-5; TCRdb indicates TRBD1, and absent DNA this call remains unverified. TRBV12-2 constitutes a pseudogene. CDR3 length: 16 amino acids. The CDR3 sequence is CASDLRDRGSNQPQHF.

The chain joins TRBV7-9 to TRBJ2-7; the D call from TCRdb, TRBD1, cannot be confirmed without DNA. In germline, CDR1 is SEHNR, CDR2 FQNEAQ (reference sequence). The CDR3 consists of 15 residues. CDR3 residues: CASSYQGALPYEQYF.

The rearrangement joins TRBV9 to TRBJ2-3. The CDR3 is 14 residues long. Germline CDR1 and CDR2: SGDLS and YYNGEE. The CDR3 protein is CASSVYSATDTQYF.

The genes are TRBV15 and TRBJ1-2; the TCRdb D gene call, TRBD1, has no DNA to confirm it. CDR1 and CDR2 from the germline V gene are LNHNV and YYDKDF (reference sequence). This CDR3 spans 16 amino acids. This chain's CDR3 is CATSRDRATVGYGYTF.

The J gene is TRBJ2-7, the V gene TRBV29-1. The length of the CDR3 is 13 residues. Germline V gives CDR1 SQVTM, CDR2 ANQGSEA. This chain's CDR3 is CSVELAASYEQYF.

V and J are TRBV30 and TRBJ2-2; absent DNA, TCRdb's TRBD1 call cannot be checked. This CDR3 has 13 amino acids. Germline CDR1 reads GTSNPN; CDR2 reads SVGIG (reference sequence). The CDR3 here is CAWNYRGGEGLFF.

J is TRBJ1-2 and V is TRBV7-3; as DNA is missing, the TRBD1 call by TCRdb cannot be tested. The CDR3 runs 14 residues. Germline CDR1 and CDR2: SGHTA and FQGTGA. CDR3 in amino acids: CASSSGRDDYGYTF.

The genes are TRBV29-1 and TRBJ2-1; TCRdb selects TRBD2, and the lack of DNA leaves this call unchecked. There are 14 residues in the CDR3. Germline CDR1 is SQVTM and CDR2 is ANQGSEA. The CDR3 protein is CSVEWREAMYEQFF.

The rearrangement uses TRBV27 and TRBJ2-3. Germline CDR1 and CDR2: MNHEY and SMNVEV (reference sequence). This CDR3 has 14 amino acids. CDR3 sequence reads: CASSLYSLWATQYF.

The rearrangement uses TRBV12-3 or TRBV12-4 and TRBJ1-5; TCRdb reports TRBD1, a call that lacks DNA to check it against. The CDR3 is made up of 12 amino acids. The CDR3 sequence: CASSQGDQPQHF.

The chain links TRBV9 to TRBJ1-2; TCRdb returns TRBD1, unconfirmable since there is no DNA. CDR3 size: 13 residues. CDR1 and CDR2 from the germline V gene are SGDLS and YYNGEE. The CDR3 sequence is CASSVGKGYGYTF.

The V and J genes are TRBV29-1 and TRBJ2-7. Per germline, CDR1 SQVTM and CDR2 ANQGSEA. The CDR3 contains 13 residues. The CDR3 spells CSAVLVSNYEQYF.

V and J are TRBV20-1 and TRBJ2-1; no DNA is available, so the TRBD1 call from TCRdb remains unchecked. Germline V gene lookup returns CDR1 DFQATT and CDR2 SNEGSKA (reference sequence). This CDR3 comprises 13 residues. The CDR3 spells CSARDRNYNEQFF.

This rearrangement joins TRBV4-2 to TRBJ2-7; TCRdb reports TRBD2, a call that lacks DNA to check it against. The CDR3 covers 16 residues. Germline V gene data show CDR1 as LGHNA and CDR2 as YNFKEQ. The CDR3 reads CASSQESGLAGVEQYF.

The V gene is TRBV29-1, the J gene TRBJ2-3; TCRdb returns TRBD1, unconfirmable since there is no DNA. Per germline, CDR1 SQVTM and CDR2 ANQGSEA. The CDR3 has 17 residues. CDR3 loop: CSVQHGQGGVSTDTQYF.

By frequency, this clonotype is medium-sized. The CDR3 loop reads CASSYGIMGNEQFF. The gene calls are TRBV6-2 or TRBV6-3 and TRBJ2-1. Germline assignment: CDR1 MNHEY and CDR2 SVGEGT. This CDR3 spans 14 amino acids.